The 13 T cell receptor beta chains reported below all come from one sample, sequenced in a study of molecular identifiers for immune sequencing clone quantification. One entry per CDR3 protein results from TCRdb running MiXCR on the PCR reads. The sample lists approximately 590,000 distinct CDR3 sequences, 25% occurring once. The sample taken for sequencing was naive CD8+ T cells from blood, with Jurkat cell RNA spiked in. The subset here: FACS-sorted CD8+CD4-CCR7+CD45RA+ naive T cells. Every receptor here comes from a human donor in good health. Some libraries in this study had Jurkat cell RNA spiked in.

Notes on this clonotype: Germline and junction disagree at one end, which may indicate a read error. V gene TRBV24-1 combines with J gene TRBJ1-1, with 7 nucleotides matching TRBD1. CDR3 length equals 13 residues. The germline CDR1 and CDR2 sequences are KGHDR and SFDVKD. CDR3 nucleotide sequence: TGTGCCACCAGTAAGAAGACAGGGCAAGAAGCTTTCTTC. Its protein is CATSKKTGQEAFF.

The rearrangement uses TRBV12-3 or TRBV12-4 and TRBJ2-1; 7 bases match TRBD1. The CDR3 totals 13 residues. V lost 7 bases and J lost 6; bases outside the gene matches: 6. The CDR3: CASKGTAFNEQFF. CDR3 DNA: TGTGCCAGCAAGGGGACAGCCTTCAATGAGCAGTTCTTC.

In the case of this clonotype: Given a much more abundant clone one base away, this may be a read error. J is TRBJ1-2 and V is TRBV12-3 or TRBV12-4; D is ambiguous. V was trimmed by 1 base and J by 9 bases, leaving 15 bases between them. The CDR3 is 14 residues long. In DNA, the CDR3 is TGTGCCAGCAGTTTAGGCCGGACCTTCCAATGCTACACCTTC. Its translation: CASSLGRTFQCYTF.

This chain joins TRBV27 and TRBJ2-7, with TRBD1 identical over 8 bases. Losses at the gene ends were 5 bases for V and 9 bases for J; bases not matched to a gene: 18. The CDR3 has 16 amino acids. From germline, CDR1 is MNHEY and CDR2 SMNVEV (reference sequence). The DNA of the CDR3 is TGTGCCAGCAGTCCCCAAGGGGTACAGGGGGGCCACGGGCAGTACTTC. This gives the protein CASSPQGVQGGHGQYF.

This clonotype was counted ten times or more. The V and J genes are TRBV20-1 and TRBJ2-7; D possibly corresponds to TRBD1 (6 bases). Germline lookup yields CDR1 DFQATT and CDR2 SNEGSKA (reference sequence). CDR3 length: 13 residues. V gave up 2 bases and J gave up 2 bases, with 10 bases separating them. The CDR3 here is CSARNRETYEQYF. Written as DNA, the CDR3 is TGCAGTGCTAGAAACAGGGAAACCTACGAGCAGTACTTC.

This clonotype was seen ten or more times. CDR3 sequence reads: CASSDGTYSGANVLTF. The CDR3 DNA follows: TGTGCCAGCAGTGACGGTACCTACTCTGGGGCCAACGTCCTGACTTTC. The chain has TRBV2 and TRBJ2-6; D not resolved. This CDR3 has 16 amino acids. V was shortened by 3 bases and J by 0 bases, with 9 bases between the two germline ends. The germline V gene has CDR1 SNHLY and CDR2 FYNNEI. Based on the CDR3 plus reference TRBV2 and TRBJ2-6, the full variable domain is EPEVTQTPSHQVTQMGQEVILRCVPISNHLYFYWYRQILGQKVEFLVSFYNNEISEKSEIFDDQFSVERPDGSNFTLKIRSTKLEDSAMYFCASSDGTYSGANVLTFGAGSRLTVL.

This clonotype was seen only a few times. The CDR3 loop reads CASSLRDRAVYEQYF. In DNA, the CDR3 is TGTGCCAGTAGTCTCCGGGACCGGGCGGTCTACGAGCAGTACTTC. The V and J genes are TRBV19 and TRBJ2-7, with D possibly being TRBD1 or TRBD2 (5 bases each). This CDR3 has 15 amino acids. Deletions cut 5 bases from V and 3 bases from J, with 17 bases between. CDR1 LNHDA and CDR2 SQIVND come from the germline V gene (reference sequence).

This clonotype showed up many times. The rearrangement joins TRBV12-3 or TRBV12-4 to TRBJ2-3; D might be TRBD2 (6 bases). The CDR3 runs 16 residues. Trimming took 1 base from V and 3 from J, leaving 14 bases between them. CDR3 nucleotide sequence: TGTGCCAGCAGTTTAGGGCTAGCGAGGTTTACAGATACGCAGTATTTT. Translating it yields CASSLGLARFTDTQYF.

CDR3 nucleotides: TGTGCCAGCAGTTTATATATACCCAATTCACCCCTCCACTTT. Translating it yields CASSLYIPNSPLHF. This chain connects TRBV28 to TRBJ1-6; D is ambiguous. The V gene's germline CDR1 is MDHEN and CDR2 SYDVKM. Deletions cut 1 base from V and 7 bases from J, with 8 bases between. The CDR3 runs 14 residues.

This clonotype was counted ten times or more. This sequence joins TRBV12-5 and TRBJ1-1; D is undetermined. The CDR3 sequence is 16 residues long. V was clipped by 6 bases and J by 1 base, with 18 bases between them. The germline CDR1 and CDR2 sequences are LGHNT and FRNRAP. In DNA, the CDR3 is TGTGCTAGTGGGCGCCACGGACCGAGAAGGAACACTGAAGCTTTCTTT. This gives the protein CASGRHGPRRNTEAFF.

This clonotype showed up just a few times. The chain uses TRBV12-3 or TRBV12-4 and TRBJ1-1; D remains unclear. The CDR3 has 15 amino acids. V lost 8 bases and J lost 0, with 16 bases in between. The CDR3 is CASLARYQMNTEAFF. In nucleotides, the CDR3 is TGTGCCAGCCTAGCGCGATACCAAATGAACACTGAAGCTTTCTTT.

The gene calls are TRBV27 and TRBJ2-3; the match to TRBD2 covers 10 bases. There are 17 residues in the CDR3. Trimming removed 5 bases from V and 2 bases from J; junction bases left unmatched: 10. Germline assignment: CDR1 MNHEY and CDR2 SMNVEV (reference sequence). The DNA of the CDR3 is TGTGCCAGCAGTCCCCGAAAACTAGCGGGGTACACAGATACGCAGTATTTT. It specifies CASSPRKLAGYTDTQYF.

V usage is TRBV2 and J usage is TRBJ1-2, with a possible D match to TRBD1 (6 bases). The CDR3 consists of 13 residues. Germline assignment: CDR1 SNHLY and CDR2 FYNNEI. Deletions cut 8 bases from V and 5 bases from J, with 15 bases between. CDR3 bases: TGTGCCAGCGGCGGCAGGGGAGGGTATGGCTACACCTTC. Translated: CASGGRGGYGYTF.